These 21 T cell receptor beta chains came from one sample sequenced in a study of naive and memory T cell subsets. TCR cDNA received a 3' ligated oligonucleotide that carried a UMI. The SP2 primer and nested alpha and beta constant region primers amplified ligated cDNA in four rounds. Via MiXCR, TCRdb re-called the 5' RACE reads, giving one row per CDR3 protein. Among roughly 56,000 distinct CDR3 sequences, approximately 6.6% were seen once, and the ten largest hold around 9.6%. The source of these receptors is a male donor in good health.

This clonotype was seen more than once but under ten times. The gene calls are TRBV14 and TRBJ2-7; D is possibly TRBD2 (5 bases). Germline V gene lookup returns CDR1 SGHDN and CDR2 FVKESK. This CDR3 comprises 13 residues. V was trimmed by 1 base and J by 7 bases, leaving 11 bases between them. The CDR3, as DNA: TGTGCCAGCAGCCAAGCCGCTAGGACTGAGCAGTACTTC. Amino acid sequence: CASSQAARTEQYF.

V and J are TRBV6-1 and TRBJ2-7; D ambiguous. Germline lookup yields CDR1 MNHNS and CDR2 SASEGT. The V gene lost 3 bases and the J gene lost 4 bases, with 13 bases spanning the gap. The CDR3 extends over 14 amino acids. CDR3 region: CASSDEPQKYEQYF. The CDR3 DNA reads TGTGCCAGCAGTGACGAGCCCCAGAAATACGAGCAGTACTTC.

This chain connects TRBV6-6 to TRBJ1-6, with D perhaps matching TRBD1 (5 bases). V lost 9 bases and J lost 2, with 8 bases in between. Germline V gene lookup returns CDR1 MNHNY and CDR2 SVGAGI (reference sequence). The CDR3 extends over 13 amino acids. The CDR3 loop is CASGTAYNSPLHF. In nucleotides, the CDR3 is TGTGCCAGTGGGACGGCCTATAATTCACCCCTCCACTTT.

In its sample, this clonotype was seen many times. The chain joins TRBV6-5 to TRBJ1-2; maybe TRBD1 (5 bases). This CDR3 is 17 amino acids long. Germline-derived CDR1 and CDR2 are MNHEY and SVGAGI. The germline V and J ends were trimmed by 6 bases and 1 base, with 21 bases remaining between them. CDR3 loop: CASRARGVQSLNYGYTF. Here the CDR3 DNA reads TGTGCCAGCAGGGCCCGAGGGGTGCAGTCCCTTAACTATGGCTACACCTTC.

Note on this clonotype: The junction and the germline gene differ at one end; a read error may be behind it. V and J are TRBV14 and TRBJ2-1, with D possibly being TRBD2 (6 bases). This CDR3 region has 16 residues. CDR1 is SGHDN and CDR2 is FVKESK in the germline V gene. CDR3 nucleotide sequence: TGTCCCAGCAGCCCTCCGGGGGTCGGTGCCTACAATGAGCAGTTCTTC. Its protein product is CPSSPPGVGAYNEQFF.

In the case of this clonotype: Germline is not matched at one junction end, which may reflect a read error. The J gene is TRBJ2-7, the V gene TRBV6-6; possible D gene TRBD2, 5 bases. The germline V gene has CDR1 MNHNY and CDR2 SVGAGI (reference sequence). CDR3 length: 15 residues. The CDR3 is CASRGTRSLSNEQYF. The CDR3 coding sequence is TGTGCCAGCAGGGGCACTAGGTCACTCTCCAACGAGCAGTACTTC.

The chain joins TRBV14 to TRBJ2-1, with D unclear. The germline V gene encodes CDR1 SGHDN and CDR2 FVKESK. There are 16 residues in the CDR3. With 1 base removed from V and 5 bases from J, the gap between germline ends came to 15 bases. This chain's CDR3 is CASSQGSRQGHNEQFF. For the CDR3, the DNA is TGTGCCAGCAGCCAAGGCTCCAGACAAGGACACAATGAGCAGTTCTTC.

This clonotype was picked up a small number of times. This sequence joins TRBV2 and TRBJ2-3, with D unresolved. Germline assignment: CDR1 SNHLY and CDR2 FYNNEI. Trimming stripped 6 bases from V and 2 bases from J, with 15 bases between. The CDR3 is 15 amino acids. The DNA of the CDR3 is TGTGCCAGCAGGGGGTCCGGGTCCCCCACAGATACGCAGTATTTT. This gives the protein CASRGSGSPTDTQYF.

This clonotype has only a few counts. The chain carries TRBV19 and TRBJ1-5, with 7 bases identical to TRBD1. V lost 6 bases and J lost 6; bases outside the gene matches: 11. Germline values: CDR1 LNHDA, CDR2 SQIVND (reference sequence). This CDR3 comprises 15 residues. This CDR3 is CASRHDRETGQPQHF. The CDR3 DNA is TGTGCCAGTAGGCACGACAGGGAGACGGGTCAGCCCCAGCATTTT.

The rearrangement uses TRBV7-9 and TRBJ2-3, with 9 bases aligning to TRBD2. V lost 7 bases, J lost 2 bases, and 10 bases stayed unmatched. The CDR3 totals 16 residues. Germline assignment: CDR1 SEHNR and CDR2 FQNEAQ (reference sequence). In DNA, the CDR3 is TGTGCCAGCACCCCGGGACTAGCACAAGACACAGATACGCAGTATTTT. This encodes CASTPGLAQDTDTQYF.

This clonotype occurred many times. For the CDR3, the DNA is TGTGCCAGCAGCGAGGGAGCTACCTACGAGCAGTACTTC. Translating it yields CASSEGATYEQYF. V gene TRBV11-3 combines with J gene TRBJ2-7; TRBD2 is a possible D gene (5 bases). Trimming removed 5 bases from V and 2 bases from J, with 10 bases in between. Germline assignment: CDR1 SGHNT and CDR2 YENEEA. The CDR3 consists of 13 residues.

This clonotype was recorded at least ten times. This chain joins TRBV29-1 and TRBJ2-1; 7 bases are shared with TRBD2. The CDR3 spans 15 residues. Unmatched junction bases numbered 15, after V lost 7 bases and J lost 6 bases. Germline V CDR1 and CDR2: SQVTM, ANQGSEA. CDR3 residues: CSAPTGREVGNEQFF. In DNA, the CDR3 is TGCAGCGCCCCCACTGGGAGGGAAGTGGGCAATGAGCAGTTCTTC.

This clonotype has at least ten counts. The chain has TRBV7-2 and TRBJ2-3; D is unclear. This CDR3 has 15 residues. Germline lookup yields CDR1 SGHTA and CDR2 FQGNSA. V was pared by 7 bases and J by 0 bases, with 14 bases between. This CDR3 reads CASTLLGSSTDTQYF. CDR3 nucleotide sequence: TGTGCCAGCACCCTGCTGGGTTCTAGCACAGATACGCAGTATTTT.

This clonotype appeared many times. The rearrangement uses TRBV12-3 or TRBV12-4 and TRBJ1-3, with D unresolved. This CDR3 is built from 13 residues. With 5 bases removed from V and 0 bases from J, the gap between germline ends came to 5 bases. DNA of the CDR3: TGTGCCAGCAGTCTAAGCTCTGGAAACACCATATATTTT. Its translation: CASSLSSGNTIYF.

Regarding this clonotype: A much more abundant neighbour one base away suggests this may be a read error. This rearrangement joins TRBV18 to TRBJ1-2, with D possibly TRBD1 on 6 matching bases. Germline V gene data show CDR1 as KGHSH and CDR2 as LQKENI. The CDR3 is 15 residues long. V was cut by 6 bases and J by 3 bases, with 17 bases left in between. The CDR3 sequence: CASSINRQEDYGYTF. The CDR3 DNA reads TGTGCCAGCTCTATTAATCGACAGGAGGACTATGGCTACACCTTC. Filled out from reference TRBV18 and TRBJ1-2, the complete variable domain reads NAGVMQNPRHLVRRRGQEARLRCSPMKGHSHVYWYRQLPEEGLKFMVYLQKENIIDESGMPKERFSAEFPKEGPSILRIQQVVRGDSAAYFCASSINRQEDYGYTFGSGTRLTVV.

The chain uses TRBV6-1 and TRBJ1-3; D remains unclear. V was shortened by 1 base and J by 0 bases, with 7 bases between the two germline ends. The CDR3 runs 15 residues. Per germline, CDR1 MNHNS and CDR2 SASEGT. CDR3 sequence: CASSEDGTSGNTIYF. The CDR3 DNA is TGTGCCAGCAGTGAAGACGGCACCTCTGGAAACACCATATATTTT.

This chain connects TRBV6-2 or TRBV6-3 to TRBJ2-2; D is unresolved. Germline CDR1 reads MNHEY; CDR2 reads SVGEGT. V lost 2 bases and J lost 6, with 7 bases in between. The CDR3 loop spans 13 amino acids. Written as DNA, the CDR3 is TGTGCCAGCAGTTACCTACTCCCCGGGGAGCTGTTTTTT. It codes for CASSYLLPGELFF.

This clonotype has only a few counts. J is TRBJ2-7 and V is TRBV27; D not certain. Trimming took 3 bases from V and 6 from J, leaving 12 bases between them. The CDR3 runs 13 residues. The germline gives CDR1 MNHEY, CDR2 SMNVEV (reference sequence). The CDR3 protein is CASSFNVHAEQYF. The DNA for the CDR3 is TGTGCCAGCAGTTTCAACGTCCATGCCGAGCAGTACTTC.

The table lists this clonotype with many counts. The chain has TRBV20-1 and TRBJ2-1, with 9 bases aligning to TRBD2. After removal of 2 bases from V and 7 bases from J, the junction contained 0 bases not matched to a gene. Germline lookup yields CDR1 DFQATT and CDR2 SNEGSKA (reference sequence). The CDR3 has 12 residues. CDR3 sequence reads: CSARTSGNEQFF. For the CDR3, the DNA is TGCAGTGCTAGAACTAGCGGGAATGAGCAGTTCTTC.

The V and J genes are TRBV10-3 and TRBJ2-3; 8 bases map to TRBD2. V was pared by 4 bases and J by 0 bases, with 9 bases of the junction left unmatched. CDR1 ENHRY and CDR2 SYGVKD come from the germline V gene. The CDR3 spans 17 residues. This chain's CDR3 is CAISGLGAGASTDTQYF. The CDR3 DNA follows: TGTGCCATCAGTGGCCTAGGAGCGGGGGCAAGCACAGATACGCAGTATTTT.

The rearrangement links TRBV30 to TRBJ1-2, with D unclear. Germline V gene data show CDR1 as GTSNPN and CDR2 as SVGIG (reference sequence). The V gene lost 0 bases and the J gene lost 0 bases, with 11 bases spanning the gap. This CDR3 contains 15 residues. The CDR3 reads CAWSVIRSSNYGYTF. The CDR3 nucleotides read TGTGCCTGGAGTGTAATCAGATCCTCTAACTATGGCTACACCTTC.